The table lists the clone carrying this T cell receptor beta chain with a few counts. What it recognizes is unknown. The entry originates in a study of beta chain features in type 1 diabetes. Across the study: Researchers looked at approximately 100,000,000 sorted cells across all samples. General observations from the study: For Type 1 diabetes patients, all four CD4+ subsets carried TCRB CDR3s that were moderately but significantly shorter.

The CDR3 has 12 amino acids. V gave up 1 base and J gave up 9 bases, with 10 bases separating them. In germline, CDR1 is LNHNV, CDR2 YYDKDF (reference sequence). All of the isolated RNA was reverse transcribed, so expressed TCRB transcripts were sequenced. TCRdb keeps only in-frame clones here, not all; method: immunoSEQ multiplex PCR. The table lists about 360,000 clones, roughly an eighth of them singletons. Cells sorted by CD45RO/CCR7/CD25/CD127/CD95/CD27 comprised CD4+ naive, central memory, regulatory and stem cell-like memory cells. The sample taken for sequencing was naive CD4+ T cells from blood. This chain joins TRBV15 and TRBJ2-7; no reliable D call. This TCR was sampled from a man aged 18-30 years in good health. The CDR3 DNA reads as TGTGCCACCAGCAGAGGAGAACGGAGGCAGTACTTC. As protein: CATSRGERRQYF.